Presented here are 30 T cell receptor beta chains from one specimen sequenced in a study of tumor-infiltrating lymphocytes in primary liver carcinoma. Researchers generated TCR beta cDNA from roughly 510 ng of total RNA, relying on a constant-region primer. A slightly modified ARM-PCR protocol with three nested multiplex PCR rounds produced these TCR beta libraries. The study ran its first two PCR rounds for around 10 cycles each, using TRBV1-TRBV30 forward primers and a C-beta reverse primer. TCRdb recomputed calls from the multiplex PCR reads with MiXCR, one row per CDR3 protein. The sample includes about 310,000 distinct CDR3 sequences, approximately 60% of them seen just once. Unsorted whole blood supplied the blood RNA, and germline DNA was isolated too. Material for sequencing was peripheral blood. These receptors were collected from a man aged 35 to 55 with primary liver carcinoma and hepatitis B virus infection.

This clonotype has a single count. The chain is built from TRBV7-9 and TRBJ2-2, with no clear D. Trimming pared 6 bases from V and 1 base from J, leaving 9 bases between. The CDR3 covers 14 residues. CDR1 and CDR2 from the germline V gene are SEHNR and FQNEAQ (reference sequence). The CDR3 coding sequence is TGTGCCAGCAGGTTCGCCGGGAACACCGGGGAGCTGTTTTTT. This gives the protein CASRFAGNTGELFF.

In regard to this clonotype: At one end, the junction sequence differs from germline, possibly due to a read error. The chain joins TRBV7-9 to TRBJ2-2; D may correspond to TRBD1 or TRBD2 (5 bases each). The CDR3 extends over 15 amino acids. CDR1 is SEHNR and CDR2 is FQNEAQ in the germline V gene (reference sequence). This CDR3 is CTSTPRGTPSGELFF. Here the CDR3 DNA reads TGTACCAGCACCCCCCGTGGGACCCCCAGCGGGGAGCTGTTTTTT.

This clonotype was detected a few times. The genes are TRBV6-2 or TRBV6-3 and TRBJ2-7; 7 bases align to TRBD1. V was clipped by 2 bases and J by 5 bases; unmatched bases: 6. This CDR3 is built from 14 residues. Germline V gives CDR1 MNHEY, CDR2 SVGEGT. The CDR3 bases are TGTGCCAGCAGTTACGGACAGGCGGCGGACGAGCAGTACTTC. It is translated as CASSYGQAADEQYF.

As to this clonotype: This may be a read error: a much more frequent sequence differs by one nucleotide. This sequence joins TRBV4-2 and TRBJ2-7; the D gene is possibly TRBD2 (5 bases). CDR3 length equals 13 residues. Looked up from germline, CDR1 is LGHNA and CDR2 is YNFKEQ. Trimming removed 5 bases from V and 7 bases from J, with 15 bases in between. The CDR3 protein is CASSMAKTGEQYF. CDR3 sequence (DNA): TGTGCCAGCAGCATGGCTAAAACGGGGGAGCAGTACTTC.

Concerning this clonotype: This may be a read error: a much more frequent sequence differs by one nucleotide. The chain is built from TRBV6-2 or TRBV6-3 and TRBJ2-3; possibly TRBD1 for D (5 bases). The length of the CDR3 is 12 residues. Germline-derived CDR1 and CDR2 are MNHEY and SVGEGT. CDR3 residues: CAISYPVQAQYF. CDR3 sequence (DNA): TGTGCCATCAGTTATCCCGTACAGGCGCAGTATTTT.

This chain links TRBV12-3 or TRBV12-4 with TRBJ2-7; TRBD1 matches 7 bases. V lost 5 bases to trimming and J lost 4 bases; unmatched junction nucleotides: 8. The CDR3 has 14 residues. The CDR3 spells CASSEIGGCYEQYF. In DNA, the CDR3 is TGTGCCAGCAGTGAGATAGGGGGCTGTTACGAGCAGTACTTC.

This clonotype has ten or more counts. V is TRBV29-1 and J is TRBJ2-2, with D perhaps matching TRBD2 (6 bases). The ends were cut back, 4 bases at V and 5 bases at J, with 14 bases in the middle. This CDR3 is built from 14 residues. CDR1 SQVTM and CDR2 ANQGSEA come from the germline V gene. CDR3 protein: CSVARLGVTGELFF. The CDR3 DNA reads as TGCAGCGTTGCCCGACTAGGGGTAACCGGGGAGCTGTTTTTT.

This clonotype was seen once. This chain uses TRBV5-1 with TRBJ1-5, with a weak D call TRBD1 (6 bases). The CDR3 is 15 amino acids. CDR1 SGHRS and CDR2 YFSETQ come from the germline V gene. V was clipped by 1 base and J by 5 bases, with 13 bases between them. CDR3 protein: CASSLQPGADQPQHF. CDR3 coding DNA: TGCGCCAGCAGCTTGCAGCCAGGGGCGGATCAGCCCCAGCATTTT. Variable domain in full (rest from reference TRBV5-1 and TRBJ1-5): KAGVTQTPRYLIKTRGQQVTLSCSPISGHRSVSWYQQTPGQGLQFLFEYFSETQRNKGNFPGRFSGRQFSNSRSEMNVSTLELGDSALYLCASSLQPGADQPQHFGDGTRLSIL.

For this clonotype: This may be a read error, as it is one base from a much larger clone. The J gene is TRBJ2-2, the V gene TRBV12-3 or TRBV12-4; a possible D gene is TRBD2 (6 bases). CDR3 length: 14 amino acids. CDR3 sequence (DNA): TGTACCAGCACCGGAGGGCCAGGCACCGGGGAGCTGTTTTTT. As protein: CTSTGGPGTGELFF.

About this clonotype itself: A much more abundant neighbour one base away suggests this may be a read error. The V and J genes are TRBV5-1 and TRBJ2-7, with D hard to call. The length of the CDR3 is 13 residues. Per germline, CDR1 SGHRS and CDR2 YFSETQ. This CDR3 reads CASSLGRGYEQHF. The CDR3 bases are TGCGCCAGCAGCTTGGGGCGAGGCTACGAGCAGCACTTC.

This clonotype has only a few counts. The junction and the germline gene differ at one end; a read error may be behind it. CDR3 amino acids: CAIRVGGSSFYNEQFF. Written as DNA, the CDR3 is TGTGCCATCAGGGTGGGCGGGTCGAGCTTCTACAATGAGCAGTTTTTC. The V gene is TRBV10-3, the J gene TRBJ2-1, with D maybe TRBD2 (5 bases). This CDR3 contains 16 residues. The germline V gene has CDR1 ENHRY and CDR2 SYGVKD.

Remarks on this clonotype: Since no conserved phenylalanine or tryptophan closes the CDR3, a read error is the likely cause. The V and J genes are TRBV11-2 and TRBJ2-7, with TRBD1 as a possible D gene (5 bases). Germline V lookup: CDR1 SGHAT, CDR2 FQNNGV. V was shortened by 1 base and J by 4 bases, with 11 bases between the two germline ends. The CDR3 is 14 residues long. CDR3 DNA sequence: TGTGCCAGCAGCTTAGTTCAGGGTCCATACGAGCAGTACTCC. It translates to CASSLVQGPYEQYS.

With regard to this clonotype: A much larger clone lies a single base off, so this may be a read error. This chain links TRBV29-1 with TRBJ1-1; a weak D match, TRBD1 (6 bases). The germline V gene encodes CDR1 SQVTM and CDR2 ANQGSEA. The length of the CDR3 is 15 residues. The CDR3 loop reads CNVEDRAGAGTEAFF. CDR3 bases: TGCAACGTTGAAGATCGCGCAGGGGCGGGCACTGAAGCTTTCTTT.

This clonotype was seen repeatedly, ten times or more. The chain carries TRBV29-1 and TRBJ2-3; tentatively, D is TRBD1 or TRBD2 (5 bases each). The CDR3 loop spans 13 amino acids. Germline V lookup: CDR1 SQVTM, CDR2 ANQGSEA. V was shortened by 7 bases and J by 4 bases, with 15 bases between the two germline ends. The CDR3 bases are TGCAGCGCCCTAGAGGGGTGGGCAGATACGCAGTATTTT. As protein: CSALEGWADTQYF.

The chain is built from TRBV6-2 or TRBV6-3 and TRBJ1-2; possibly TRBD1 for D (5 bases). This CDR3 has 12 amino acids. The germline gives CDR1 MNHEY, CDR2 SVGEGT. The germline V and J ends were trimmed by 0 bases and 9 bases, with 8 bases remaining between them. In DNA form, the CDR3 reads TGTGCCAGCAGTTACTCCGGGGGGAGCTACACCTTC. Translated, it gives CASSYSGGSYTF.

Turning to this clonotype: One end of the junction does not line up with germline, which may come from a read error. The chain recombines TRBV5-6 with TRBJ2-1; D assignment may be TRBD1 or TRBD2 (7 bases each). The germline gives CDR1 SGHDT, CDR2 YYEEEE. CDR3 length: 16 amino acids. The CDR3: CASRIQGGASMDDQFF. The CDR3 DNA reads as TGTGCCAGCAGAATCCAGGGGGGGGCCTCGATGGATGATCAGTTCTTC.

This clonotype has a handful of counts. The rearrangement links TRBV10-3 to TRBJ2-7, with TRBD2 matching over 9 bases. J lost 5 bases, V lost 3 bases, and 5 bases had no gene match. Germline assignment: CDR1 ENHRY and CDR2 SYGVKD. The CDR3 has 14 amino acids. CDR3 sequence reads: CAISERAGGDEQYF. The CDR3 nucleotides read TGTGCCATCAGTGAAAGGGCGGGAGGGGACGAGCAGTACTTC.

This clonotype was counted between two and nine times. The chain couples TRBV28 to TRBJ2-7; D unclear. CDR1 and CDR2 (germline): MDHEN, SYDVKM. Deletions cut 6 bases from V and 3 bases from J, with 12 bases between. This CDR3 spans 13 amino acids. The CDR3: CASRAVDVYEQYF. The CDR3 nucleotides read TGTGCCAGCAGGGCCGTGGACGTCTACGAGCAGTACTTC.

The V gene is TRBV5-1, the J gene TRBJ2-7; no reliable D call. V was cut by 0 bases and J by 0 bases, with 7 bases left in between. From germline, CDR1 is SGHRS and CDR2 YFSETQ. The CDR3 is made up of 14 amino acids. CDR3 sequence: CASSLEGSSYEQYF. Written as DNA, the CDR3 is TGCGCCAGCAGCTTGGAAGGCAGCTCCTACGAGCAGTACTTC.

Notes on this clonotype: One end of the junction is discordant with germline, which a read error may explain. The V gene is TRBV5-1, the J gene TRBJ2-3; 8 bases map to TRBD1. The germline V gene encodes CDR1 SGHRS and CDR2 YFSETQ. The CDR3 consists of 17 residues. The CDR3 here is CASSSSGTGSSIDTQYF. The CDR3 coding sequence is TGCGCCAGCAGCTCCTCCGGGACAGGAAGTAGCATAGATACGCAGTATTTT.

For this clonotype: A much larger clone is a single base away; this may be a read error. V gene TRBV6-5 combines with J gene TRBJ2-2; D gene uncertain. This CDR3 contains 13 residues. With 7 bases removed from V and 9 bases from J, the gap between germline ends came to 15 bases. Germline-derived CDR1 and CDR2 are MNHEY and SVGAGI. The DNA of the CDR3 is TGTGCCAGCAACACCCCAGGTGCCCGGGAGCTGTTTTTT. This sequence encodes CASNTPGARELFF.

The gene calls are TRBV5-1 and TRBJ2-1; the match to TRBD1 covers 7 bases. The J segment lost 8 bases and the V segment lost 4 bases, leaving 6 bases of the junction unmatched. CDR3 length: 13 residues. Per the germline V gene, CDR1 is SGHRS and CDR2 is YFSETQ. The CDR3 loop is CASSHTGDDEQFF. The CDR3 coding sequence is TGCGCCAGCAGCCACACAGGGGATGATGAGCAGTTCTTC.

Concerning this clonotype: One junction end disagrees with the germline gene, perhaps due to a read error. This sequence joins TRBV5-1 and TRBJ1-5; D remains unclear. CDR3 length: 13 amino acids. Germline CDR1 and CDR2: SGHRS and YFSETQ. This CDR3 is CASSYDGDQPQHF. CDR3 nucleotides: TGCGCCAGCAGTTACGACGGGGATCAGCCCCAACATTTT.

This clonotype was seen ten or more times. This chain uses TRBV4-2 with TRBJ2-2, with a tentative D call TRBD2 (5 bases). V dropped 1 base and J dropped 3 bases, with 6 bases sitting between them. The CDR3 contains 14 residues. The germline gives CDR1 LGHNA, CDR2 YNFKEQ. This CDR3 reads CASSQVAYTGELFF. CDR3 nucleotide sequence: TGTGCCAGCAGCCAAGTAGCGTACACCGGGGAGCTGTTTTTT.

For this clonotype: The CDR3 end shows no conserved phenylalanine or tryptophan, and so a read error is likely. The rearrangement joins TRBV29-1 to TRBJ2-1; 7 nucleotides match TRBD1. Germline CDR1 reads SQVTM; CDR2 reads ANQGSEA. The CDR3 is 15 residues long. The CDR3 DNA follows: TGCAGCGTCGAAGTTAGAGACAGGGCAGGTAATGAGCAGTTCATC. This gives the protein CSVEVRDRAGNEQFI.

On this clonotype itself: As the CDR3 is not closed by the conserved phenylalanine or tryptophan, this likely results from a read error. The CDR3 coding sequence is TGTGCCAGCAGCCCCGACACCCCTGGGGATGGATACACCTAC. It encodes CASSPDTPGDGYTY. The chain uses TRBV11-2 and TRBJ1-2; D not resolved. This CDR3 comprises 14 residues. Per germline, CDR1 SGHAT and CDR2 FQNNGV.

In the case of this clonotype: This may come from a read error, since a much larger clone is one base off. The V call is TRBV6-5, the J call TRBJ2-2, with 8 bases lining up with TRBD1. This CDR3 contains 14 residues. In germline, CDR1 is MNHEY, CDR2 SVGAGI. The CDR3: CASSGQGRDGEPFF. As DNA, the CDR3 is TGTGCCAGCAGTGGACAGGGACGTGACGGGGAGCCGTTTTTT.

Turning to this clonotype: A junction end diverges from the germline sequence, so it may reflect a read error. The CDR3 region has the DNA TGTACCAGCAGTTCGGGCGGGGTGTCCTACAATCAGCCCCAGCATTTT. Its translation is CTSSSGGVSYNQPQHF. The chain employs TRBV4-2 and TRBJ1-5; D gene unclear. Germline V gene data show CDR1 as LGHNA and CDR2 as YNFKEQ. CDR3 size: 16 residues.

Notes on this clonotype: A much larger clone sits a single nucleotide away, making a read error possible. The chain recombines TRBV29-1 with TRBJ2-1; a weak D match, TRBD2 (5 bases). The V and J ends lost 5 bases and 9 bases respectively, with 11 bases between them. The CDR3 runs to 11 residues. CDR1 and CDR2 (germline): SQVTM, ANQGSEA. The CDR3 is CSVPSSREQFF. CDR3 sequence (DNA): TGCAGCGTTCCTTCTAGCCGTGAGCAGTTCTTC.

This clonotype was seen a few times. V and J are TRBV5-4 and TRBJ2-2, with 8 bases aligning to TRBD2. Per germline, CDR1 SGHNT and CDR2 YYREEE (reference sequence). The trim removed 4 bases at V and 4 bases at J, leaving 9 bases unmatched. This CDR3 region has 16 residues. CDR3 sequence reads: CASSESAGALTGELFF. For the CDR3, the DNA is TGTGCCAGCAGCGAATCAGCGGGAGCGCTCACCGGGGAGCTGTTTTTT.